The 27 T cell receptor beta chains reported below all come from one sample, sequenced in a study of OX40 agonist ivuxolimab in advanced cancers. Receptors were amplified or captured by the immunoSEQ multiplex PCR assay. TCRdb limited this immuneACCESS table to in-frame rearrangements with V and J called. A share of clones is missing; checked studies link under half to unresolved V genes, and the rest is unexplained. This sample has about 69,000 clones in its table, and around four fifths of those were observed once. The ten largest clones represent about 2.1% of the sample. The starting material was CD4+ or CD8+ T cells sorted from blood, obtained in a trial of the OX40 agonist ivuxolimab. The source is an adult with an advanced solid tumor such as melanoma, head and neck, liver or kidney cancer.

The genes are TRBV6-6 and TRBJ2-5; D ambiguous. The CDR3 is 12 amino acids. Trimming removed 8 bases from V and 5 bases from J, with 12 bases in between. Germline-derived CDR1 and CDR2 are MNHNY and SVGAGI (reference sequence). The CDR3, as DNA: TGTGCCAGCGGTGGGCACCGGGAGACCCAGTACTTC. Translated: CASGGHRETQYF.

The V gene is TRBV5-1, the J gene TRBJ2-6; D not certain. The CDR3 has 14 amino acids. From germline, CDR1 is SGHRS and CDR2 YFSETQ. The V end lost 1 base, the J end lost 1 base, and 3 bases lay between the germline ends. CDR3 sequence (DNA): TGCGCCAGCAGCTTGCGGTCTGGGGCCAACGTCCTGACTTTC. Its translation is CASSLRSGANVLTF. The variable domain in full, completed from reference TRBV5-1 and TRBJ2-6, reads KAGVTQTPRYLIKTRGQQVTLSCSPISGHRSVSWYQQTPGQGLQFLFEYFSETQRNKGNFPGRFSGRQFSNSRSEMNVSTLELGDSALYLCASSLRSGANVLTFGAGSRLTVL.

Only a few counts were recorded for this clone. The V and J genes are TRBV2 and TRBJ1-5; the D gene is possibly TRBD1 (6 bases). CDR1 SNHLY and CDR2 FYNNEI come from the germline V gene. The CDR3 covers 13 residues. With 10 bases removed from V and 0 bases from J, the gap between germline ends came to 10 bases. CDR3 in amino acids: CATGGDSNQPQHF. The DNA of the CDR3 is TGTGCCACCGGGGGCGATAGCAATCAGCCCCAGCATTTT. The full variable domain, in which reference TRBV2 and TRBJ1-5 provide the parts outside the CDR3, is EPEVTQTPSHQVTQMGQEVILRCVPISNHLYFYWYRQILGQKVEFLVSFYNNEISEKSEIFDDQFSVERPDGSNFTLKIRSTKLEDSAMYFCATGGDSNQPQHFGDGTRLSIL.

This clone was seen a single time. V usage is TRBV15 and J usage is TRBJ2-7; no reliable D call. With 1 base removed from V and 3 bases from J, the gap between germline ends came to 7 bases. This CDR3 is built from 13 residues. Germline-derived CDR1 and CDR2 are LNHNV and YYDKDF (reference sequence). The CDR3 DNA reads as TGTGCCACCAGCAGAGGATTCGGCTACGAGCAGTACTTC. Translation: CATSRGFGYEQYF.

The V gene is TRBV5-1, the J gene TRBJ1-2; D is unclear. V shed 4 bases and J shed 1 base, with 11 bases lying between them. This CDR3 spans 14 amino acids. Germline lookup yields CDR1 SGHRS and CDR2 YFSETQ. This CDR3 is CASSATSSNYGYTF. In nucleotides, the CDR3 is TGCGCCAGCAGCGCGACCAGCAGTAACTATGGCTACACCTTC.

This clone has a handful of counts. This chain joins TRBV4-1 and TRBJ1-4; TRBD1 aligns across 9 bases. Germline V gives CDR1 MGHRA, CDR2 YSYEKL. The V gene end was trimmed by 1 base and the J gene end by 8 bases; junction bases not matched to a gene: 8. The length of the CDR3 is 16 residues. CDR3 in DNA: TGCGCCAGCAGCCAAGGTACAGGGGGCGCGAGGGAAAAACTGTTTTTT. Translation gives CASSQGTGGAREKLFF.

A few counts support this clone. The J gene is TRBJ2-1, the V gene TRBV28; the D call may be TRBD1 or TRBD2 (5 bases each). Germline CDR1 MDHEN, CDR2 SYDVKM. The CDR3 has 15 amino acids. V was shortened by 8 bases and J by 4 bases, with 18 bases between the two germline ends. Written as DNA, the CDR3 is TGTGCCAGCTCCGACGGGGCGGGTTTATACAATGAGCAGTTCTTC. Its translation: CASSDGAGLYNEQFF.

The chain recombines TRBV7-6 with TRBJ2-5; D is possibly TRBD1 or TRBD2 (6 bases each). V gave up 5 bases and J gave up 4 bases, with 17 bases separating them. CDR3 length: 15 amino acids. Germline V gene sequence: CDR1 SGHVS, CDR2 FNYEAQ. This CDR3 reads CASSVDIGGRETQYF. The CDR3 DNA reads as TGTGCCAGCAGCGTCGATATAGGGGGGAGAGAGACCCAGTACTTC.

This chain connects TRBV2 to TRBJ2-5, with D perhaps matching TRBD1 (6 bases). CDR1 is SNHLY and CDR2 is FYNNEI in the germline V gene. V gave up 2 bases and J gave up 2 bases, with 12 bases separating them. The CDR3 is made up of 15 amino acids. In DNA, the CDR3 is TGTGCCAGCAGTGAATGGGGGCAGAAACAAGAGACCCAGTACTTC. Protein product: CASSEWGQKQETQYF.

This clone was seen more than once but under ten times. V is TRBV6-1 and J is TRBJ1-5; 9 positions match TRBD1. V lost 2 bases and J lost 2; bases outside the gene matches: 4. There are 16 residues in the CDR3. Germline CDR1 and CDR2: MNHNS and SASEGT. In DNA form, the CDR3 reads TGTGCCAGCAGTGAACAGGGACAGGGTCGCAATCAGCCCCAGCATTTT. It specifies CASSEQGQGRNQPQHF.

DNA for the CDR3: TGTGCCAGTAGTATTTACGGAGGAAGGAACACTGAAGCTTTCTTT. Protein: CASSIYGGRNTEAFF. The V call is TRBV19, the J call TRBJ1-1; D uncertain. The CDR3 consists of 15 residues. Germline V gene sequence: CDR1 LNHDA, CDR2 SQIVND (reference sequence). V was cut by 3 bases and J by 1 base, with 12 bases left in between.

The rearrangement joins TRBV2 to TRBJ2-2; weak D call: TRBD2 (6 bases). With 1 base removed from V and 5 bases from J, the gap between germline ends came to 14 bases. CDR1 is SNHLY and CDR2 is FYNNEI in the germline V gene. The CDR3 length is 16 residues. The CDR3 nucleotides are TGTGCCAGCAGTGAAGGGGACGGGAGAAGGACCGGGGAGCTGTTTTTT. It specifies CASSEGDGRRTGELFF.

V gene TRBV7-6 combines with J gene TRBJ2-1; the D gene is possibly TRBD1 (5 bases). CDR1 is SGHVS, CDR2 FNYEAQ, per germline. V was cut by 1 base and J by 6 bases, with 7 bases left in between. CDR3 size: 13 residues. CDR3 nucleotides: TGTGCCAGCAGCTTAGGACAGTCCAATGAGCAGTTCTTC. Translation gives CASSLGQSNEQFF.

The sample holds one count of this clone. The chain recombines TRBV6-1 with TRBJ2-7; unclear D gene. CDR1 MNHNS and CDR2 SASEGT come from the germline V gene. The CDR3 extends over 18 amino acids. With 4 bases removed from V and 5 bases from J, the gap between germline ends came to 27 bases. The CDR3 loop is CASSATLFRTRASHEQYF. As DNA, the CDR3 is TGTGCCAGCAGTGCCACTTTGTTCCGAACCAGAGCGTCCCACGAGCAGTACTTC.

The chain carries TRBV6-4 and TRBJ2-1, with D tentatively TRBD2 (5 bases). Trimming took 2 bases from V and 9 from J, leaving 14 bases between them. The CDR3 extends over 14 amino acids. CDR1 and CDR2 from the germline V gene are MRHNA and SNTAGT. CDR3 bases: TGTGCCAGCAGTGACGAAACCCGAGGAGGTGAGCAGTTCTTC. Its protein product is CASSDETRGGEQFF.

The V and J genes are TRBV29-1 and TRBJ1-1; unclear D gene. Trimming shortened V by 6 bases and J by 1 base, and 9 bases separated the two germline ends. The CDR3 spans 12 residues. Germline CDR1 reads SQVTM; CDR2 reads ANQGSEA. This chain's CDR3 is CSVGMANTEAFF. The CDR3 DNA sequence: TGCAGCGTCGGGATGGCGAACACTGAAGCTTTCTTT.

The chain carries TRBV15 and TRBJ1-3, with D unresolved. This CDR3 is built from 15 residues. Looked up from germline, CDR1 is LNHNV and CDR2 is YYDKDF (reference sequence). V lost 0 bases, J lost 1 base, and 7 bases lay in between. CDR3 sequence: CATSRDIGSGNTIYF. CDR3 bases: TGTGCCACCAGCAGAGATATCGGGTCTGGAAACACCATATATTTT.

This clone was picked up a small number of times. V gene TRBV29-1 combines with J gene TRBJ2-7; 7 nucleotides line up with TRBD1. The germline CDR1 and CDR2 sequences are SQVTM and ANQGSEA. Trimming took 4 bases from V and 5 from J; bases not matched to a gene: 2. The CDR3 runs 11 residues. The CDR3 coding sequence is TGCAGCGTTGGACAGGGCCACGAGCAGTACTTC. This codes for CSVGQGHEQYF.

The CDR3 protein is CASSGSRANTGELFF. As DNA, the CDR3 is TGTGCCAGCAGCGGGAGTAGAGCGAACACCGGGGAGCTGTTTTTT. The J gene is TRBJ2-2, the V gene TRBV5-4; D might be TRBD2 (5 bases). This CDR3 region has 15 residues. In germline, CDR1 is SGHNT, CDR2 YYREEE (reference sequence). V was trimmed by 4 bases and J by 0 bases, leaving 10 bases between them. Full variable domain (rest looked up from reference TRBV5-4 and TRBJ2-2): ETGVTQSPTHLIKTRGQQVTLRCSSQSGHNTVSWYQQALGQGPQFIFQYYREEENGRGNFPPRFSGLQFPNYSSELNVNALELDDSALYLCASSGSRANTGELFFGEGSRLTVL.

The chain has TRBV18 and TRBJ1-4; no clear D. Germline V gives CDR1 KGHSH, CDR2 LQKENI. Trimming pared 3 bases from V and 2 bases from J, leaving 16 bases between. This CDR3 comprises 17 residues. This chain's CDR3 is CASSPWARGTTNEKLFF. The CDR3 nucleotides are TGTGCCAGCTCACCTTGGGCCAGAGGAACGACTAATGAAAAACTGTTTTTT.

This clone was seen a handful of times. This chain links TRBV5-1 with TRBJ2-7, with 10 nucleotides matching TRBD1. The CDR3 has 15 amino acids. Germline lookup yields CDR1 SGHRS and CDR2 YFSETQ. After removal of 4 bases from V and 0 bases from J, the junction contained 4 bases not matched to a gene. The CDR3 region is CASSQRDRGSYEQYF. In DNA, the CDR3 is TGCGCCAGCAGCCAGAGGGACAGGGGCTCCTACGAGCAGTACTTC.

In nucleotides, the CDR3 is TGTGCCAGCAGTTTAAGGGGCACAGATACGCAGTATTTT. Its protein is CASSLRGTDTQYF. This rearrangement joins TRBV27 to TRBJ2-3, with D unresolved. CDR1 is MNHEY and CDR2 is SMNVEV in the germline V gene (reference sequence). The CDR3 has 13 residues. Deletions cut 2 bases from V and 1 base from J, with 4 bases between.

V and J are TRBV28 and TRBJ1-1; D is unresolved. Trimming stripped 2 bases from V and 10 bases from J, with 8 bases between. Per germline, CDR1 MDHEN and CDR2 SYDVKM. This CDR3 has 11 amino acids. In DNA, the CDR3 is TGTGCCAGCAGTTTACGGGAAGGAGCTTTCTTT. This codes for CASSLREGAFF.

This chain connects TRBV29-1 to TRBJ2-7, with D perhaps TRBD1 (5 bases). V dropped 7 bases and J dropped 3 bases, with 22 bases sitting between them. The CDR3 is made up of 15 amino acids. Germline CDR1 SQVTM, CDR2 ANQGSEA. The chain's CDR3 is CSDPPRQGRSYEQYF. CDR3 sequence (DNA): TGCAGCGACCCGCCCCGGCAGGGCCGGAGCTACGAGCAGTACTTC.

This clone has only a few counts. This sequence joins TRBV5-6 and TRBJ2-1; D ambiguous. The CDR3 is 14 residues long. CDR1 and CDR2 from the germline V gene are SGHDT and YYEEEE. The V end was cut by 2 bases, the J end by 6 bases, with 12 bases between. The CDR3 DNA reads TGTGCCAGCAGCTTAGGGCGAAAAAGCAATGAGCAGTTCTTC. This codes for CASSLGRKSNEQFF.

Here the CDR3 DNA reads TGTGCCAGCAGCTTAGTATCTTCCCGGGTGTCCTACAATGAGCAGTTCTTC. Amino acid sequence: CASSLVSSRVSYNEQFF. The rearrangement uses TRBV7-9 and TRBJ2-1; no definite D call. Trimming took off 1 base at V and 1 base at J, with 14 bases between the two ends. The CDR3 is 17 amino acids. Germline V gene lookup returns CDR1 SEHNR and CDR2 FQNEAQ (reference sequence). Full variable domain (missing parts from reference TRBV7-9 and TRBJ2-1): DTGVSQNPRHKITKRGQNVTFRCDPISEHNRLYWYRQTLGQGPEFLTYFQNEAQLEKSRLLSDRFSAERPKGSFSTLEIQRTEQGDSAMYLCASSLVSSRVSYNEQFFGPGTRLTVL.

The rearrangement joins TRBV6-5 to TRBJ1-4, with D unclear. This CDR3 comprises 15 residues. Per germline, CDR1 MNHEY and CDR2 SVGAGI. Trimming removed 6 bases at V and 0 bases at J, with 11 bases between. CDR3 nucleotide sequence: TGTGCCAGCAGAGGACGGCATGCAACTAATGAAAAACTGTTTTTT. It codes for CASRGRHATNEKLFF.